This TCR beta chain was identified in a study of T cells in Graves' hyperthyroidism and ophthalmopathy. Amplified TCR beta CDR3 regions derived from RNA transcripts. In the first-round RT-PCR of the TCR CDR3, the HTBI primer set was used. TCRdb reanalysed the multiplex PCR reads using MiXCR and keeps one entry per CDR3 protein. The table records some 350,000 distinct CDR3 sequences, roughly 13% of them present only once. From germline, CDR1 is DFQATT and CDR2 SNEGSKA (reference sequence). This CDR3 is built from 17 residues. With V trimmed by 5 bases and J by 6 bases, 13 bases remained unmatched. This clonotype was observed at least ten times.

The chain combines TRBV20-1 with TRBJ2-1; 13 positions agree with TRBD2. This TCR was sampled from a woman aged 40 to 55 with Graves' ophthalmopathy. Sequenced material: blood. The CDR3 here is CSALLGLAGAWANEQFF. The CDR3 nucleotides read TGCAGTGCTCTCCTCGGACTAGCGGGGGCGTGGGCCAATGAGCAGTTCTTC.